This TCR beta chain was captured by sequencing in a study of blood T cell repertoires in COVID-19. As for the study in general: Material from acute and convalescent COVID-19 was sourced from the United States, Italy and Spain. Nucleic acid was either cDNA or gDNA, and it came from T cells, B-cell-depleted T cells, or PBMCs.

Looked up from germline, CDR1 is MDHEN and CDR2 is SYDVKM. The V gene end was trimmed by 5 bases and the J gene end by 3 bases; junction bases not matched to a gene: 7. This CDR3 is 16 amino acids long. In the source study's methods: Scientists estimated how many nucleated cells there were by amplifying reference gene primers. The protocol was immunoSEQ multiplex PCR, while the TCRdb copy is restricted to in-frame clones and leaves out a portion. That table furnishes V, J and clone size, whereas the DNA furnished D and trimming. Of about 64,000 clones in the sample, roughly 80% were seen once. Sequenced sample: peripheral blood. This chain links TRBV28 with TRBJ2-6; 7 positions match TRBD1. The source is a human donor in a cohort sampled during active COVID-19. The CDR3 loop reads CASSLGTEGGANVLTF. The CDR3 DNA is TGTGCCAGCAGTCTCGGGACAGAAGGTGGGGCCAACGTCCTGACTTTC.